Listed here are 2 T cell receptor beta chains from one sample, sequenced in a study of blood T cells in healthy people across ages. Primers used in a second PCR of about 7 to 12 cycles were a sample-barcoded 5' primer and a J-beta primer mix. TCRdb re-analysed the 5' RACE reads in MiXCR, keeping a single row per CDR3 protein. The sample shows approximately 800,000 distinct CDR3 sequences, less than 70% of them seen only once. Specimen: blood. These receptor sequences come from an older man in good health.

This clonotype occurred a few times. V gene TRBV12-3 or TRBV12-4 combines with J gene TRBJ2-4; D is perhaps TRBD1 or TRBD2 (6 bases each). V gave up 1 base and J gave up 0 bases, with 19 bases separating them. This CDR3 region has 19 residues. The CDR3 is CASSLVRGANILAKNIQYF. CDR3 nucleotides: TGTGCCAGCAGTTTAGTTAGGGGGGCCAACATTCTAGCCAAAAACATTCAGTACTTC.

The V and J genes are TRBV7-6 and TRBJ1-1; 7 bases agree with TRBD1. Germline assignment: CDR1 SGHVS and CDR2 FNYEAQ. This CDR3 spans 12 amino acids. Trimming took 7 bases from V and 5 from J; bases not matched to a gene: 4. Here the CDR3 DNA reads TGTGCCAGCACCGGGACAGAGACTGAAGCTTTCTTT. Translation: CASTGTETEAFF.